This TCR beta chain was identified during a study of T cells in tuberculosis listed by TCRdb under 2018. About the study as a whole: To characterize T cells specific for the mycobacterial lipid antigen glucose monomycolate (GMM), the study used CD1B tetramers together with high-throughput TCR immunosequencing. IGRA-negative adolescents, IGRA-positive adolescents with latent tuberculosis and adults with active tuberculosis, ten per group, were compared in a South African clinical cohort.

At study entry, a tuberculin skin test and the QuantiFERON-TB GOLD In-Tube IGRA were used to screen adolescents for latent tuberculosis infection. Immunosequencing of unsorted cryopreserved PBMC covered, on average, about 99,000 T cells per clinical donor. Eleven high schools in the Worcester region of the Western Cape, South Africa, served as enrollment sites for adolescents aged 12 to 18 years. Roughly ten M. tuberculosis-infected adolescents and approximately ten uninfected adolescents were selected, with the two groups matched for age and sex. PBMC from adolescents were isolated by density centrifugation from freshly drawn heparinized blood and were then cryopreserved. As to this clone: The antigen this receptor binds is unknown. No base-level quality is on record; no much larger clone is a single base apart.

The germline V gene specifies MRHNA as CDR1 and SNTAGT as CDR2. V is reduced by 0 bases and J by 0 bases, leaving a spacing of 6 bases between them. The CDR3 numbers 16 residues from cysteine through phenylalanine. Of all the DNA, just the CDR3 is kept, 48 bases in frame from base 1. Study-level results and caveats: Shorter CDR3-alpha lengths in active tuberculosis patients partly drove the smaller NN-distances, and the TCR-beta difference was not statistically significant. Active tuberculosis TCR-alpha repertoires showed smaller mean NN-distances to GMM-specific TCRs than IGRA-negative controls, suggesting clonal expansion of these TCRs. Using GEM motif frequencies, a classifier achieved approximately 73% accuracy, whereas a classifier built on the diverse GMM-specific repertoire got to approximately 87% accuracy (AUROC 0.8 to 0.95). Which clinical samples got chosen depended on the availability of cryopreserved specimens, and the active tuberculosis cases were adults, whereas the controls were adolescents.

TCR libraries were generated with the immunoSEQ multiplex PCR assay, using TCR-beta and/or TCR-alpha/delta assays for each sample. Amplified TCR libraries were sequenced on the Illumina high-throughput platform. The source study handled its data this way. Clustering and dimensionality reduction relied on pairwise TCRdist distances among GMM-specific receptors from T cells that were either sorted ex vivo or expanded in vitro. The score assigned to each clinical repertoire was mean NN-distance, meaning the average TCRdist to the nearest 10% of tetramer-positive reference sequences. To compute GEM TCR motif frequency, the fraction of unique TCRs matching known GEM sequences by V/J usage and CDR3 length was calculated. Active tuberculosis was classified by linear discriminant analysis with leave-one-out cross-validation, implemented in scikit-learn. In TCRdb, the immuneACCESS table is reduced to in-frame sequences with V and J assigned. These tables do not hold every clone; where another copy was compared, an unresolved V gene accounts for under half, and the others remain unexplained. V, J and clone size reflect that table, while D and trimming were determined from the DNA. The table for this sample lists about 32,000 clones; roughly 94% of them were counted only once. Under 9.5% of the sample comes from the top ten.

The clonotype originates from a donor aged 10-29 years with latent tuberculosis or without tuberculosis infection. The sequence links TRBV6-4 to TRBJ2-6; matching of 6 bases hints at TRBD1 as the D gene. Sequenced: PBMCs. The CDR3 is CASSDSDSSGANVLTF. The sequence in DNA is TGTGCCAGCAGTGACTCGGACAGCTCTGGGGCCAACGTCCTGACTTTC.